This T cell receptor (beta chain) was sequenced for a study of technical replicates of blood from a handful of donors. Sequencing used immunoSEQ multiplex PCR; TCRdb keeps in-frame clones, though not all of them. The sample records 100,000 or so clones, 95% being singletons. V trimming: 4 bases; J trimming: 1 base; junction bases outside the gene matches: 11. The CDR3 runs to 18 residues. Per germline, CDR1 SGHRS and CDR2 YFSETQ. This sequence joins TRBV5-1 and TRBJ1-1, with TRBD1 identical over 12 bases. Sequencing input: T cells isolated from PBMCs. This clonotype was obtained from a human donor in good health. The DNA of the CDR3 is TGCGCCAGCAGCCGCAGGGACAGGGGGCGCGAGGGGAACACTGAAGCTTTCTTT. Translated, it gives CASSRRDRGREGNTEAFF.